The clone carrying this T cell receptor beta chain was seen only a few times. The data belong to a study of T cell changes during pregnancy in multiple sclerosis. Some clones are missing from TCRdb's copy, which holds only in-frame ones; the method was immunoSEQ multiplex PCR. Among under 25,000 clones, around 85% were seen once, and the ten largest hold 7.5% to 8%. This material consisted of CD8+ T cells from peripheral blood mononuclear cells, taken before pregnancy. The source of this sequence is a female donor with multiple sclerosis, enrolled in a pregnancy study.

The CDR3 sequence: CASSEDSVSTDTQYF. CDR3 sequence (DNA): TGTGCCAGCAGTGAAGACTCCGTTTCCACAGATACGCAGTATTTT. The chain combines TRBV6-4 with TRBJ2-3; D remains ambiguous. V was trimmed by 3 bases and J by 2 bases, leaving 12 bases between them. CDR1 and CDR2 from the germline V gene are MRHNA and SNTAGT. This CDR3 has 15 residues.